This T cell receptor beta chain was sequenced in a study of T cells after posttransplantation cyclophosphamide (dated by TCRdb to about 2016). Study-wide context: Using TRB sequencing, the study followed how the T cell repertoire rebuilt after myeloablative bone marrow transplantation with posttransplantation cyclophosphamide given as GVHD prophylaxis. Samples from 35 to 45 PTCy-treated patients, along with samples from roughly 15 of their related bone marrow donors, underwent antigen receptor sequencing. Blood from every one of the roughly 33 PTCy patients who had 1-year posttransplant specimens underwent TRB sequencing. In 3 patients, up to about 3 additional blood samples taken between 2 and 5.2 years after transplant also underwent TRB sequencing, as did pretransplant blood from several patients. Because TRA and TRB clonality were tightly correlated in nine or ten samples, subsequent TCR analyses were focused on TRB only. Public TRB sequences were checked against a database of over 3,600 sequences associated with responses to pathogens, tumor antigens, self-antigens and alloantigens.

Genomic DNA was used for TRB sequencing, which was performed with the immunoSEQ assay at survey resolution or with the hsTCRB kit. Turning to the authors' computational methods: Initial read processing used immunoSEQ software, and repertoire analyses used the LymphoSeq R package. For each TRB dataset, clonality was calculated as 1 minus normalized Shannon entropy, and the Gini coefficient was computed as well. To infer phenotypes in unsorted samples, TRB sequences from sorted subsets of the recipient or donor were mapped onto unsorted samples from the same recipient. This is the immuneACCESS table as TCRdb keeps it, with only in-frame sequences that have V and J called. A part of the clones is gone; compared with another copy, unresolved V genes explain less than half, and the rest is unexplained. The D gene and trimming were derived from the DNA, and the V and J assignments and clone size from that table. This sample holds some 10,000 clones; about four fifths were observed only once. Approximately 5.1% of the sample is held by the ten biggest clonotypes.

The full study reports these points: At 1-2 months, donor-recipient similarity was low but rose over the first year, and the later blood repertoires were often dominated by donor CD8+ memory clones. Across about 40 patients, TRB clonality was highly associated with recipient CMV seropositivity and CMV reactivation, and diversity in PTCy patients was similar to diversity in CNI/methotrexate controls. The TRB repertoires of T cells infiltrating skin or the GI tract showed only limited overlap with the TRB repertoires found in blood.

The intended sense of this specimen's treatment or condition label: high-dose cyclophosphamide on days +3 and +4 as single-agent GVHD prophylaxis. Patients in the PTCy group got busulfan and fludarabine conditioning, a marrow graft from a related or unrelated donor, and cyclophosphamide on days +3 and +4. The PTCy-treated patients were enrolled in a prospective multi-institutional clinical trial. Peripheral blood and bone marrow mononuclear cells were isolated by Ficoll-Hypaque density centrifugation and were cryopreserved. As to this clone: Its specific antigen is unknown. Within one base of it there is no much larger clone, and no base qualities were kept.

V is pruned by 1 base and J by 2 bases, leaving 0 bases of the junction without a gene match. Reading from cysteine to phenylalanine, the CDR3 counts 15 amino acids. The sequence is cut down to CDR3 DNA, 45 bases in frame from base 1. As encoded in the germline V gene, CDR1 is SGHTA while CDR2 is FQGNSA. Sequencing was performed on PBMCs, taken after allogeneic stem cell transplant with posttransplant cyclophosphamide. The origin of this receptor is a female patient in her 50s who received an allogeneic stem cell transplant from a related donor, was CMV-positive, and had no GVHD. Following transplantation, part of the T cell population may be supplied by the graft donor rather than the patient. Rearrangement joined TRBV7-2 to TRBJ1-3, with 9 middle bases fitting TRBD1. Read as DNA, the sequence is TGTGCCAGCAGCTTAGACAGGGGGCCTGGAAACACCATATATTTT. It encodes CASSLDRGPGNTIYF.